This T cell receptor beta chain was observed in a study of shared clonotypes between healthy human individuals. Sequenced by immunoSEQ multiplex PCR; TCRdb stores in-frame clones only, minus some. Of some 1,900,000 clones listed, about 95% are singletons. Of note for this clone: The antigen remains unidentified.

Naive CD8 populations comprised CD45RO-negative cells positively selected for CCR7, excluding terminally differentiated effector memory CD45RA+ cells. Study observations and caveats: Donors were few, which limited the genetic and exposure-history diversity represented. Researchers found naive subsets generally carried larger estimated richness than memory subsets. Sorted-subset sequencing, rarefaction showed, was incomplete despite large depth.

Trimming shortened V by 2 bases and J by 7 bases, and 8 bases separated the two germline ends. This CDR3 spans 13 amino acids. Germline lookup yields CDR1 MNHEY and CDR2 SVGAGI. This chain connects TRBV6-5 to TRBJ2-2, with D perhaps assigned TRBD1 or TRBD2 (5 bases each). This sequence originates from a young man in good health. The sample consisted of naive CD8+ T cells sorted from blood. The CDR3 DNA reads TGTGCCAGCAGTTACGGGACCCTCGGGGAGCTGTTTTTT. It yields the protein CASSYGTLGELFF.